Listed below are T cell receptor beta chains from one sample, sequenced in a study of siplizumab effects on memory and regulatory T cells. Clones were sequenced by immunoSEQ multiplex PCR, and TCRdb holds only the in-frame ones, with some missing. In the table there are about 63,000 clones, around four fifths of which are singletons. The source material was memory CD4+ T cells sorted from blood. These receptors all come from a human donor in good health. Both conserved end residues are part of each CDR3. D genes are given only for firm matches. Clone size, where shown, is once, few, many, or a class for clones that have expanded.

>NA|TRBV4-1|TRBJ2-2|TRBD2
TGCGCCAGCAGCCAAGATCCTACTAGCGGGTCGAACACCGGGGAGCTGTTTTTT
CASSQDPTSGSNTGELFF
>few|TRBV4-2|TRBJ2-3|NA
TGTGCCAGCAGCCGGATGAATCGGGGCTCCACAGATACGCAGTATTTT
CASSRMNRGSTDTQYF
>NA|TRBV5-1|TRBJ1-4|NA
TGCGCCAGCAGCCGCGGGAGTTTTAATGAAAAACTGTTTTTT
CASSRGSFNEKLFF
>NA|TRBV5-4|TRBJ2-1|TRBD1
TGTGCCAGCAGCTTGGACAGGGGAAACAATGAGCAGTTCTTC
CASSLDRGNNEQFF
>NA|TRBV11-2|TRBJ2-7|NA
TGTGCCAGCAGCTTAGCGCGAGGGATTTACGAGCAGTACTTC
CASSLARGIYEQYF
>NA|TRBV6-6|TRBJ2-7|NA
TGTGCCAGCAGCCCTCTCAGGGACCACGAGCAGTACTTC
CASSPLRDHEQYF
>few|TRBV5-1|TRBJ2-5|NA
TGCGCCAGCAGCTCCGTAGGAGAAGAGACCCAGTACTTC
CASSSVGEETQYF
>NA|TRBV7-8|TRBJ2-1|TRBD2
TGTGCCAGCAGCCCCCGGTTGGCGGGGGGGCATAGTTTCTATGAGCAGTTCTTC
CASSPRLAGGHSFYEQFF
>few|TRBV7-9|TRBJ2-5|NA
TGTGCCAGCAGCTTAGTACGACCTCAAAAAGAGACCCAGTACTTC
CASSLVRPQKETQYF
>NA|TRBV6-5|TRBJ2-7|TRBD2
TGTGCCAGCAGTTATAGACTAGCGGGAGCCTACGAGCAGTACTTC
CASSYRLAGAYEQYF
>NA|TRBV19|TRBJ1-1|NA
TGTGCCAGTAGTAGGCCTACAGGGCTGAACACTGAAGCTTTCTTT
CASSRPTGLNTEAFF
>few|TRBV2|TRBJ1-1|NA
TGTGCCAGCAGTCCCCTCCCCACTGGGACTGAAGCTTTCTTT
CASSPLPTGTEAFF
>NA|TRBV7-9|TRBJ2-3|NA
TGTGCCACCCCTTCGAACTCTAGCACAGATACGCAGTATTTT
CATPSNSSTDTQYF
>few|TRBV6-1|TRBJ2-3|NA
TGTGCCAGCAGTGAATCCCGGCCGCAAGGCACGCAGTATTTT
CASSESRPQGTQYF
>NA|TRBV5-6|TRBJ2-1|NA
TGCGCCAGCAGCCCCCGTACTCCGGGGAGCGGCAATGAGCAGTTCTTC
CASSPRTPGSGNEQFF
>NA|TRBV25-1|TRBJ1-6|TRBD1
TGTGCCAGCAGTCTCGGACAGGGTCAAAGTTCACCCCTCCACTTT
CASSLGQGQSSPLHF
>NA|TRBV5-6|TRBJ2-5|NA
TGTGCCAGCAGACCAGTAGGGCCCCAAGAGACCCAGTACTTC
CASRPVGPQETQYF
>NA|TRBV4-2|TRBJ2-5|TRBD1
TGTGCCAGCAGCCCCCCCCGAGGGCAGGGGGCGAAGACCCAGTACTTC
CASSPPRGQGAKTQYF
>NA|TRBV21-1|TRBJ2-1|NA
TGTGCCAGCAGCAAAAAAGGGTGCGGCCTAGCGGGAGCGAATGAGCAGTTCTTC
CASSKKGCGLAGANEQFF
>NA|TRBV2|TRBJ2-6|TRBD1
TGTGCCAGCAGAGAGGACAGGGGGCGCATTGGGGCCGGGGCCAACGTCCTGACTTTC
CASREDRGRIGAGANVLTF
>NA|TRBV18|TRBJ2-5|NA
TGTGCCAGCTCACCAATGAACCAAGAGACCCAGTACTTC
CASSPMNQETQYF
>NA|TRBV5-6|TRBJ2-7|TRBD2
TGTGCCAGCAGCTTCTTTAGGACTAGCTTTTCCGAGCAGTACTTC
CASSFFRTSFSEQYF
>NA|TRBV19|TRBJ1-1|NA
TGTGCCAGTAGTATCATCGGACCCAGAGGGGCTTTCTTT
CASSIIGPRGAFF
>NA|TRBV7-3|TRBJ1-1|NA
TGTGCCAGCAGCTTACAAGGGGGAACCACTGAAGCTTTCTTT
CASSLQGGTTEAFF
>NA|TRBV6-5|TRBJ2-1|NA
TGTGCCAGCAGCCCCGAGTCAGGGGGGTACAATGAGCAGTTCTTC
CASSPESGGYNEQFF
>NA|TRBV7-3|TRBJ1-1|NA
TGTGCCAGCAGCTTATTGGCCGGGGGTAACACTGAAGCTTTCTTT
CASSLLAGGNTEAFF
>NA|TRBV11-2|TRBJ2-7|NA
TGTGCCAGCACCATGGGGGGCTACGAGCAGTACTTC
CASTMGGYEQYF
>few|TRBV11-3|TRBJ1-1|NA
TGTGCCAGCAGCCTACGGGGGGAGAGAGCTTTCTTT
CASSLRGERAFF
>NA|TRBV2|TRBJ1-5|NA
TGTGCCAGCAAGGGAGGGACAAATAGCAATCAGCCCCAGCATTTT
CASKGGTNSNQPQHF
>NA|TRBV29-1|TRBJ1-1|TRBD1
TGCAGCACCCGGGGGGGTGACAGGGGGCTTAACACTGAAGCTTTCTTT
CSTRGGDRGLNTEAFF
>NA|TRBV6-1|TRBJ2-7|TRBD1
TGTGCCAGCACCCGAACCTGGACAGGGACCTACGAGCAGTACTTC
CASTRTWTGTYEQYF
>NA|TRBV6-5|TRBJ1-3|NA
TGTGCCAGCAGCTCTCTCAGTCAAGACACCATATATTTT
CASSSLSQDTIYF
>NA|TRBV2|TRBJ1-3|TRBD1
TGTGCCAGCAGGCCACAGGGGAGAGGAAACACCATATATTTT
CASRPQGRGNTIYF
>NA|TRBV2|TRBJ2-7|NA
TGTGCCAGCAGTGTGTCAAGCGTCAGCTCCTACGAGCAGTACTTC
CASSVSSVSSYEQYF
>NA|TRBV19|TRBJ2-3|NA
TGTGCCAGTAGTCCAAGGACAGTCGATACGCAGTATTTT
CASSPRTVDTQYF
>NA|TRBV21-1|TRBJ1-1|NA
TGTGCCAGCAGCACGCAGAACACTGAAGCTTTCTTT
CASSTQNTEAFF
>NA|TRBV2|TRBJ2-3|NA
TGTGCCAGCAGTCTCCAGGGTCCCACAGATACGCAGTATTTT
CASSLQGPTDTQYF
>NA|TRBV6-1|TRBJ1-5|NA
TGTGCCAGCAGTGTTGTAAGGGGTAGCAATCAGCCCCAGCATTTT
CASSVVRGSNQPQHF